Listed below are T cell receptor beta chains from one sample, sequenced in a study of regulatory T cells in long-lasting Graves disease. TCRdb called the multiplex PCR reads again in MiXCR, with one record for every CDR3 protein. The sample yields 500,000 to 700,000 distinct CDR3 sequences, around 30% seen once. Sequenced material: peripheral blood mononuclear cells (PBMCs), taken when the disease was refractory, from a patient treated with antithyroid drugs. The source is a female donor with Graves disease. Each CDR3 is given with its conserved first and last residue. D genes are given only for firm matches. The size of a clone is reported for some rows only, either as once, few or many, or as a class for expanded clones.

D | size | J | V | DNA | CDR3
NA | NA | TRBJ1-5 | TRBV30 | TGTGCCTGGAGTGTGAGTTCCGGTCAGCCCCAGCATTTT | CAWSVSSGQPQHF
TRBD1 | NA | TRBJ2-7 | TRBV29-1 | TGCAGCGTTGAAGTCCGAGGGACAGGCGTCTCCTACGAGCAGTACTTC | CSVEVRGTGVSYEQYF
TRBD1 | NA | TRBJ1-2 | TRBV7-9 | TGTGCCAGTTCAGGGGGGAATGGCTACACCTTC | CASSGGNGYTF
NA | few | TRBJ1-6 | TRBV30 | TGTGCCTGGAGTGACGAGGGCTATAATTCACCCCTCCACTTT | CAWSDEGYNSPLHF
NA | few | TRBJ2-5 | TRBV6-1 | TGTGCCAGCAAAGATATAGAGACCCAGTACTTC | CASKDIETQYF
NA | NA | TRBJ1-1 | TRBV15 | TGTGCCACCAGCAGAAGGAGTCGTCGGAACTCAGAAGCTTTCTTT | CATSRRSRRNSEAFF
NA | NA | TRBJ1-3 | TRBV30 | TGTGCCTGGGAGCCACGATGGGCCTACTCTGGAAACACCATATATTTT | CAWEPRWAYSGNTIYF
TRBD1 | many | TRBJ1-2 | TRBV28 | TGTGCCAGCGACAGGGGGCGCGACTATGGCTACACCTTC | CASDRGRDYGYTF
NA | NA | TRBJ1-4 | TRBV30 | TGTGCCTGGAGTGTACCCACGGGCCGGGTTGAAAAACTGTTTTTT | CAWSVPTGRVEKLFF
TRBD1 | few | TRBJ1-1 | TRBV11-2 | TGTGCCAGCAGCTTCGACAGGGGATGGGACACTGAAGCTTTCTTT | CASSFDRGWDTEAFF
NA | many | TRBJ2-7 | TRBV12-5 | TGTGCTAGTGGTTTGTTTGGCGACGAGCAGTACTTC | CASGLFGDEQYF
TRBD1 | NA | TRBJ1-2 | TRBV27 | TGTGCCAGCAGCCCGGACAGGGGAAAAGTGGGCTATGGCTACACCTTC | CASSPDRGKVGYGYTF
NA | few | TRBJ1-4 | TRBV7-4 | TGTGCCAGCAGCCCAGACGGAGGGAGTAATGAAAAACTGTTTTTT | CASSPDGGSNEKLFF
TRBD1 | NA | TRBJ2-7 | TRBV12-3/TRBV12-4 | TGTGCCAGCAGCCAAGCCCGGACAGGAGCGGTCGTCTACTACGAGCAGTACTTC | CASSQARTGAVVYYEQYF
NA | NA | TRBJ2-2 | TRBV6-1 | TGTGCCAGCAGCCGGGACGGACCCCCGAACACCGGGGAGCTGTTTTTT | CASSRDGPPNTGELFF
TRBD1 | NA | TRBJ1-3 | TRBV3-1 | TGTGCCAGCAGCCAAGAACCGGGACAGGGGGCGCAAAGAAACACCATATATTTT | CASSQEPGQGAQRNTIYF
NA | NA | TRBJ1-1 | TRBV29-1 | TGCAGCGTTGTCAAAGGCGGGAACACTGAAGCTTTCTTT | CSVVKGGNTEAFF
NA | NA | TRBJ1-2 | TRBV5-1 | TGCGCCAGCAGCCGGGAAGCCCAGGGCTATGGCTACACCTTC | CASSREAQGYGYTF
NA | NA | TRBJ1-1 | TRBV6-5 | TGTGCCAGCAGTTACATAACGAACACTGAAGCTTTCTTT | CASSYITNTEAFF
NA | many | TRBJ1-2 | TRBV12-3/TRBV12-4 | TGTGCCAGCACCACGAGGACTCGTGGCTACACCTTC | CASTTRTRGYTF
TRBD1 | few | TRBJ2-7 | TRBV7-9 | TGTGCCAGCAGCTCCCCTGAAGACAGGGGAGTTTTCTACGAGCAGTACTTC | CASSSPEDRGVFYEQYF
TRBD1 | NA | TRBJ2-2 | TRBV30 | TGTGCCTGGAGTGACAGGGGGCTCCTCACCGGGGAGCTGTTTTTT | CAWSDRGLLTGELFF
TRBD1 | few | TRBJ1-6 | TRBV12-3/TRBV12-4 | TGTGCCAGCAGGGGGACAGGTTGGGCACCCCTCCACTTT | CASRGTGWAPLHF
TRBD1 | few | TRBJ1-1 | TRBV12-3/TRBV12-4 | TGTGCCAGCAGCCAACGGACAGGAGACACTGAAGCTTTCTTT | CASSQRTGDTEAFF
TRBD1 | many | TRBJ1-6 | TRBV28 | TGTGCCAGCAGTCCGAGACAGGGGTATAATTCACCCCTCCACTTT | CASSPRQGYNSPLHF
NA | few | TRBJ2-5 | TRBV7-9 | TGTGCCAGCAGCCTAAAACCCGGTTCGGGTCAGGAGACCCAGTACTTC | CASSLKPGSGQETQYF
TRBD1 | few | TRBJ1-1 | TRBV19 | TGTGCCAGTAGTATAGGGTGGACAGGGCACACTGAAGCTTTCTTT | CASSIGWTGHTEAFF
NA | NA | TRBJ1-2 | TRBV18 | TGTGCCAGCGCACGTCCAGGGTACGGCTACACCTTC | CASARPGYGYTF
NA | few | TRBJ1-2 | TRBV11-2 | TGTGCCAGCAGACGCGCTGGACAAGCCGGCTACACCTTC | CASRRAGQAGYTF
NA | NA | TRBJ1-4 | TRBV7-9 | TGTGCCAGCAGCGGGAAGGGGCCAGGGAAAAATGAAAAACTGTTTTTT | CASSGKGPGKNEKLFF
NA | many | TRBJ2-7 | TRBV27 | TGTGCCAGCAGTTCGGGAGAACCCTACGAGCAGTACTTC | CASSSGEPYEQYF
NA | NA | TRBJ2-2 | TRBV19 | TGTGCCAGTAGTAGCGGGATTCCCGACCCCACCGGGGAGCTGTTTTTT | CASSSGIPDPTGELFF
NA | many | TRBJ1-2 | TRBV29-1 | TGCAGCGCAGCACCGCGACAAGGCTATGGCTACACCTTC | CSAAPRQGYGYTF
TRBD1 | many | TRBJ1-4 | TRBV2 | TGTGCCAGCATGTTTCCGGGACAGAGTGAAAAACTGTTTTTT | CASMFPGQSEKLFF
NA | few | TRBJ1-1 | TRBV12-3/TRBV12-4 | TGTGCCAGCAGTTTAAGTGGGATCCCTGCTGAAGCTTTCTTT | CASSLSGIPAEAFF
NA | NA | TRBJ1-2 | TRBV7-9 | TGTGCCAGCAGCAGGGGCCTAGCTAACTATGGCTACACCTTC | CASSRGLANYGYTF
NA | many | TRBJ1-2 | TRBV12-3/TRBV12-4 | TGTGCCAGCAGCTTTGGGGATGGCTACACCTTC | CASSFGDGYTF
NA | NA | TRBJ1-2 | TRBV27 | TGTGCCAGCAGTTTCCTCCGGCAGGGGAACTATGGCTACACCTTC | CASSFLRQGNYGYTF
NA | NA | TRBJ2-7 | TRBV10-3 | TGTGCCATCAGTGAGCCCACAGGGAAAGGTCTCTACGAGCAGTACTTC | CAISEPTGKGLYEQYF
TRBD1 | NA | TRBJ2-4 | TRBV7-9 | TGTGCCAGCAGCTCAAGACCGGGACAGGTATCAACCAAAAACATTCAGTACTTC | CASSSRPGQVSTKNIQYF
TRBD1 | NA | TRBJ2-2 | TRBV5-1 | TGCGCCAGTCACAGGGGGCCCACCGGGGAGCTGTTTTTT | CASHRGPTGELFF
NA | NA | TRBJ2-2 | TRBV5-4 | TGTGCCAGCAGCCCCGAGGGGGGGAGGACCGGGGAGCTGTTTTTT | CASSPEGGRTGELFF
TRBD2 | few | TRBJ2-5 | TRBV6-1 | TGTGCCAGCAACCCGTCCCGGGGAGGGCCGGAGGAGACCCAGTACTTC | CASNPSRGGPEETQYF
TRBD1 | NA | TRBJ2-1 | TRBV15 | TGTGCCACCAGCACCAGACAGGGGAGGTTGGGCAATGAGCAGTTCTTC | CATSTRQGRLGNEQFF
TRBD1 | NA | TRBJ2-5 | TRBV20-1 | TGCAGTGCTAGTTGGACAGGGACAGTGACCACAGAGACCCAGTACTTC | CSASWTGTVTTETQYF
TRBD1 | NA | TRBJ2-7 | TRBV5-5 | TGTGCCAGCAGCGAGGACAGGGGCCCGAGCTCCTACGAGCAGTACTTC | CASSEDRGPSSYEQYF
TRBD1 | few | TRBJ2-7 | TRBV6-1 | TGTGCCAGCAGTAGCTCCGGGACAGGGTCCTACGAGCAGTACTTC | CASSSSGTGSYEQYF
NA | NA | TRBJ2-3 | TRBV10-3 | TGTGCCATCAGTGAGAGTCGCACAGATACGCAGTATTTT | CAISESRTDTQYF
NA | NA | TRBJ1-4 | TRBV19 | TGTGCCAGCAAACCGAGGGCCCCGTATGAAAAACTGTTTTTT | CASKPRAPYEKLFF
NA | many | TRBJ1-1 | TRBV28 | TGTGCCAGCAGTTTAGTGGGGCCCGGGAGGAACACTGAAGCTTTCTTT | CASSLVGPGRNTEAFF
TRBD1 | NA | TRBJ1-5 | TRBV20-1 | TGCAGTGTGGCCCAAGGCGCGGGGACAGTGAATCAGCCCCAGCATTTT | CSVAQGAGTVNQPQHF
NA | few | TRBJ1-5 | TRBV6-1 | TGTGCCAGTACTAACAGGGATGGGGACAATCAGCCCCAGCATTTT | CASTNRDGDNQPQHF
TRBD2 | NA | TRBJ2-3 | TRBV5-1 | TGCGCCAGCAGCTTGCGGAGCGGGACTGAGGCAGATACGCAGTATTTT | CASSLRSGTEADTQYF
NA | NA | TRBJ2-7 | TRBV6-1 | TGTGCCAGCAGAGCCGGGGGCGCAGGCTACGAGCAGTACTTC | CASRAGGAGYEQYF
NA | NA | TRBJ1-2 | TRBV6-2/TRBV6-3 | TGTGCCAGCAGTTACGCGGTTGAGCTCCCCAACTATGGCTACACCTTC | CASSYAVELPNYGYTF
NA | few | TRBJ1-4 | TRBV12-3/TRBV12-4 | TGTGCCAGCAGTTCGGGCGGGGGGGCGAGAGAAAAACTGTTTTTT | CASSSGGGAREKLFF
NA | few | TRBJ2-2 | TRBV5-5 | TGTGCCAGCAGCTTGGCCTTCAGGAACACCGGGGAGCTGTTTTTT | CASSLAFRNTGELFF
TRBD1 | few | TRBJ1-6 | TRBV3-1 | TGTGCCAGCAGCCCTTACAGGGGGCGGAATTCACCCCTCCACTTT | CASSPYRGRNSPLHF
NA | many | TRBJ2-7 | TRBV18 | TGTGCCAGCAGCCCGCGGGCTGGCTACGAGCAGTACTTC | CASSPRAGYEQYF
TRBD1 | once | TRBJ2-7 | TRBV5-1 | TGCGCCAGCAGCTTAAAAGGACAGGGGCTCCACGAGCAGTACTTC | CASSLKGQGLHEQYF